These 19 T cell receptor beta chains came from one sample sequenced in a study of regulatory T cells in long-lasting Graves disease. The time point: newly diagnosed GD, antithyroid drugs for less than 3 months. PBMC RNA was the source of the TCR library. CDR3 regions were amplified by Arm-PCR using iRepertoire HTBI primers to build TCR beta libraries. TCRdb processed the multiplex PCR reads anew with MiXCR; each CDR3 protein has one entry. The table has 560,000 or so distinct CDR3 sequences, 16% seen once; the top ten hold around 12%. These data were likewise used in another study, on T cells in Graves' hyperthyroidism and ophthalmopathy.

The sample consisted of peripheral blood mononuclear cells (PBMCs), taken at new diagnosis, from a patient treated with antithyroid drugs. These TCRs come from a man aged 18-30 years with Graves disease.

This clonotype appeared many times. The chain carries TRBV12-3 or TRBV12-4 and TRBJ1-2; TRBD1 matches at 9 bases. The CDR3 runs 14 residues. The trim removed 6 bases at V and 3 bases at J, leaving 5 bases unmatched. The CDR3 protein is CASSSGTGHYGYTF. The DNA for the CDR3 is TGTGCCAGCAGCTCCGGGACAGGGCACTATGGCTACACCTTC.

The chain links TRBV6-1 to TRBJ2-7, with D perhaps matching TRBD1 (6 bases). The V end was cut by 8 bases, the J end by 5 bases, with 22 bases between. Germline V gene sequence: CDR1 MNHNS, CDR2 SASEGT. This CDR3 is 15 amino acids long. DNA of the CDR3: TGTGCCAGCCTCTCTAAACAGGGCCTCGGGAACGAGCAGTACTTC. This translates into CASLSKQGLGNEQYF.

CDR3: CASSSRDRVFWGYTF. Written as DNA, the CDR3 is TGTGCCAGCAGCAGTAGGGACAGAGTATTTTGGGGCTACACCTTC. This chain joins TRBV7-9 and TRBJ1-2, with 7 bases aligning to TRBD1. Germline V CDR1 and CDR2: SEHNR, FQNEAQ (reference sequence). The length of the CDR3 is 15 residues. Trimming at V came to 5 bases and at J to 8 bases, leaving 14 bases not matched to a gene. The full variable domain, its missing parts supplied by reference TRBV7-9 and TRBJ1-2, is DTGVSQNPRHKITKRGQNVTFRCDPISEHNRLYWYRQTLGQGPEFLTYFQNEAQLEKSRLLSDRFSAERPKGSFSTLEIQRTEQGDSAMYLCASSSRDRVFWGYTFGSGTRLTVV.

This clonotype was found a few times. V usage is TRBV9 and J usage is TRBJ2-3, with TRBD2 matching 12 bases. CDR3 length equals 16 residues. With 0 bases clipped from V and 6 bases from J, the junction kept 5 bases outside the gene matches. Germline V gene sequence: CDR1 SGDLS, CDR2 YYNGEE. The CDR3 spells CASSVELAGGRDTQYF. The CDR3 DNA is TGTGCCAGCAGCGTAGAGCTAGCGGGAGGGAGGGATACGCAGTATTTT. Full variable domain (outside the CDR3, taken from reference TRBV9 and TRBJ2-3): DSGVTQTPKHLITATGQRVTLRCSPRSGDLSVYWYQQSLDQGLQFLIQYYNGEERAKGNILERFSAQQFPDLHSELNLSSLELGDSALYFCASSVELAGGRDTQYFGPGTRLTVL.

This clonotype has ten or more counts. The CDR3: CASSPAQGAVNTEAFF. The CDR3 bases are TGTGCCAGCTCACCAGCCCAGGGGGCGGTTAACACTGAAGCTTTCTTT. This chain joins TRBV18 and TRBJ1-1; TRBD1 matches at 8 bases. The CDR3 length is 16 residues. From germline, CDR1 is KGHSH and CDR2 LQKENI. V lost 2 bases to trimming and J lost 2 bases; unmatched junction nucleotides: 7.

This clonotype was counted at least ten times. The rearrangement uses TRBV28 and TRBJ1-1; 8 bases match TRBD1. The CDR3 runs 21 residues. V was pared by 3 bases and J by 0 bases, with 21 bases of the junction left unmatched. Germline CDR1 reads MDHEN; CDR2 reads SYDVKM. CDR3: CASSFRSGQVFRTGMNTEAFF. The CDR3, as DNA: TGTGCCAGCAGTTTCCGATCAGGACAGGTTTTTCGGACAGGGATGAACACTGAAGCTTTCTTT. The full variable domain, its missing parts supplied by reference TRBV28 and TRBJ1-1, is DVKVTQSSRYLVKRTGEKVFLECVQDMDHENMFWYRQDPGLGLRLIYFSYDVKMKEKGDIPEGYSVSREKKERFSLILESASTNQTSMYLCASSFRSGQVFRTGMNTEAFFGQGTRLTVV.

This clonotype has a handful of counts. The chain links TRBV16 to TRBJ2-1, with D hard to call. The V end was cut by 6 bases, the J end by 0 bases, with 6 bases between. The CDR3 consists of 13 residues. CDR1 is KGHSY and CDR2 is FQNENV in the germline V gene. The CDR3 reads CASSWSSYNEQFF. In nucleotides, the CDR3 is TGTGCCAGCAGTTGGAGCTCCTACAATGAGCAGTTCTTC.

The sample holds a few counts of this clonotype. The chain couples TRBV11-2 to TRBJ2-5; D gene unclear. The germline V and J ends were trimmed by 2 bases and 7 bases, with 8 bases remaining between them. The CDR3 contains 12 residues. Germline loops: CDR1 SGHAT, CDR2 FQNNGV. CDR3 nucleotides: TGTGCCAGCAGCTTAATCTCGGGGACCCAGTACTTC. It encodes CASSLISGTQYF.

The V and J genes are TRBV7-9 and TRBJ2-2, with 8 positions matching TRBD2. Unmatched junction bases numbered 7, after V lost 4 bases and J lost 3 bases. From germline, CDR1 is SEHNR and CDR2 FQNEAQ (reference sequence). This CDR3 has 16 residues. The CDR3 DNA reads TGTGCCAGCAGCTCAACTTTACTAGCGGACACCGGGGAGCTGTTTTTT. Translating gives CASSSTLLADTGELFF.

This clonotype was detected once. The chain has TRBV5-1 and TRBJ2-1, with TRBD2 matching 9 bases. The CDR3 is 15 amino acids. CDR1 and CDR2 (germline): SGHRS, YFSETQ. J was trimmed by 2 bases and V by 6 bases; bases with no gene match: 6. The CDR3: CASMVREGAYNEQFF. The CDR3 DNA is TGCGCCAGCATGGTGCGGGAGGGGGCCTACAATGAGCAGTTCTTC.

The chain has TRBV5-1 and TRBJ1-1; 9 nucleotides agree with TRBD1. The CDR3 extends over 15 amino acids. The germline CDR1 and CDR2 sequences are SGHRS and YFSETQ. Trimming cost V 3 bases and J 5 bases; bases outside gene matches: 8. The CDR3 coding sequence is TGCGCCAGCAGCTCCCGGGACAGGGACGGAACTGAAGCTTTCTTT. Protein: CASSSRDRDGTEAFF.

V usage is TRBV19 and J usage is TRBJ2-7, with 11 bases aligning to TRBD1. Trimming took 9 bases from V and 2 from J; bases not matched to a gene: 12. CDR3 length equals 16 residues. Germline CDR1 and CDR2: LNHDA and SQIVND (reference sequence). The CDR3 region is CASSILGQGGTYEQYF. CDR3 bases: TGTGCCAGCTCTATTTTGGGACAGGGGGGAACCTACGAGCAGTACTTC.

This clonotype has a single count. This chain joins TRBV5-4 and TRBJ1-1; unclear D gene. V dropped 0 bases and J dropped 4 bases, with 16 bases sitting between them. The CDR3 sequence is 16 residues long. Germline V CDR1 and CDR2: SGHNT, YYREEE (reference sequence). The CDR3 is CASSLGERVGGTEAFF. The CDR3 DNA sequence: TGTGCCAGCAGCTTGGGGGAGAGGGTTGGTGGCACTGAAGCTTTCTTT.

This clonotype appeared many times. The gene calls are TRBV20-1 and TRBJ1-5; possibly TRBD1 for D (5 bases). Trimming took 6 bases from V and 4 from J, leaving 19 bases between them. The CDR3 runs 15 residues. Germline values: CDR1 DFQATT, CDR2 SNEGSKA (reference sequence). CDR3 coding DNA: TGCAGTGCCTCGATTCGGGGGGGGTCGAATCAGCCCCAGCATTTT. Translated, it gives CSASIRGGSNQPQHF.

This clonotype was found many times. The rearrangement links TRBV12-3 or TRBV12-4 to TRBJ1-1; TRBD1 aligns across 8 bases. The CDR3 covers 14 residues. J was trimmed by 1 base and V by 6 bases; bases with no gene match: 4. DNA for the CDR3: TGTGCCAGCAGCGACGGACAGGGGAACACTGAAGCTTTCTTT. As protein: CASSDGQGNTEAFF.

V and J are TRBV28 and TRBJ2-7; D is possibly TRBD2 (6 bases). The CDR3 sequence is 10 residues long. Germline V CDR1 and CDR2: MDHEN, SYDVKM. CDR3 amino acids: CAGGAGEQYF. Here the CDR3 DNA reads TGTGCGGGGGGAGCCGGGGAGCAGTACTTC.

The chain joins TRBV6-1 to TRBJ1-5; D is uncertain. The CDR3 runs to 11 residues. Germline CDR1 is MNHNS and CDR2 is SASEGT. V shed 6 bases and J shed 6 bases, with 6 bases lying between them. The CDR3 is CASSNSQPQHF. CDR3 bases: TGTGCCAGCAGCAACAGTCAGCCCCAGCATTTT.

The V call is TRBV4-1, the J call TRBJ2-1; 10 bases align to TRBD2. Germline assignment: CDR1 MGHRA and CDR2 YSYEKL. This CDR3 has 18 amino acids. V lost 4 bases, J lost 8 bases, and 17 bases stayed unmatched. CDR3 sequence: CASSLVLAASGSRHEQFF. The CDR3 nucleotides read TGCGCCAGCAGCCTCGTTTTGGCGGCTAGCGGGAGTCGTCATGAGCAGTTCTTC.

Many counts were recorded for this clonotype. The rearrangement uses TRBV15 and TRBJ2-7; weak D call: TRBD1 (7 bases). CDR3 size: 13 residues. V was shortened by 0 bases and J by 7 bases, with 10 bases between the two germline ends. Per germline, CDR1 LNHNV and CDR2 YYDKDF (reference sequence). The CDR3 DNA reads TGTGCCACCAGCAGAGAGACAGGGAGGGAGCAGTACTTC. It codes for CATSRETGREQYF.